The 27 T cell receptor beta chains below were found in one sample sequenced in a study of blood T cell repertoires in COVID-19. Libraries were prepared by immunoSEQ multiplex PCR; TCRdb keeps only in-frame clonotypes and omits some of them. The sample holds around 400,000 clones, roughly nine tenths seen once. The sample was PBMCs or T cells enriched from blood (not recorded which). The receptors shown here come from a young woman who had recovered from COVID-19.

This clone was recorded only once. The chain employs TRBV19 and TRBJ1-5; 9 positions agree with TRBD1. The CDR3 is 18 residues long. The trim removed 0 bases at V and 2 bases at J, leaving 8 bases unmatched. The V gene's germline CDR1 is LNHDA and CDR2 SQIVND (reference sequence). The DNA for the CDR3 is TGTGCCAGTAGTATAGATGGGGGGACAGGGTTGGGCAATCAGCCCCAGCATTTT. Encoded protein: CASSIDGGTGLGNQPQHF.

V usage is TRBV7-6 and J usage is TRBJ2-5, with D possibly TRBD1 on 7 matching bases. V gave up 10 bases and J gave up 5 bases, with 23 bases separating them. CDR1 SGHVS and CDR2 FNYEAQ come from the germline V gene. The CDR3 loop spans 15 amino acids. The CDR3: CATFPLQGRLETQYF. The CDR3 DNA follows: TGTGCCACCTTCCCCTTACAGGGGAGGTTGGAGACCCAGTACTTC.

The J gene is TRBJ2-7, the V gene TRBV7-6; D gene ambiguous. The V gene's germline CDR1 is SGHVS and CDR2 FNYEAQ. The V gene lost 4 bases and the J gene lost 5 bases, with 15 bases spanning the gap. This CDR3 has 14 amino acids. The CDR3 nucleotides are TGTGCCAGCAGCTCCCGGGTGGGTACGGACGAGCAGTACTTC. Its protein is CASSSRVGTDEQYF.

This chain uses TRBV12-3 or TRBV12-4 with TRBJ1-1; perhaps TRBD1 as D (6 bases). V lost 5 bases and J 8 bases, leaving 12 bases between the germline ends. The CDR3 sequence is 12 residues long. DNA of the CDR3: TGTGCCAGCAGTCCACAAAGGGGGGAAGCTTTCTTT. It codes for CASSPQRGEAFF.

The chain recombines TRBV6-1 with TRBJ2-3; TRBD1 agrees at 7 bases. Germline CDR1 and CDR2: MNHNS and SASEGT. V lost 4 bases to trimming and J lost 3 bases; unmatched junction nucleotides: 10. This CDR3 region has 16 residues. The CDR3 DNA reads as TGTGCCAGCAGTGCGACAGGGTTCTTAGGAACAGATACGCAGTATTTT. Amino acid sequence: CASSATGFLGTDTQYF.

The chain recombines TRBV24-1 with TRBJ2-6, with D perhaps TRBD2 (5 bases). Per germline, CDR1 KGHDR and CDR2 SFDVKD. V was trimmed by 4 bases and J by 2 bases, leaving 5 bases between them. This CDR3 has 14 residues. The CDR3 coding sequence is TGTGCCACCAGTGACGGGACTGGGGCCAACGTCCTGACTTTC. The encoded protein is CATSDGTGANVLTF.

This clone was seen once. The chain combines TRBV19 with TRBJ2-7; 7 bases map to TRBD2. This CDR3 contains 15 residues. Germline V gives CDR1 LNHDA, CDR2 SQIVND (reference sequence). V was clipped by 1 base and J by 3 bases; unmatched bases: 6. In nucleotides, the CDR3 is TGTGCCAGTAGTATAGGGGAGGGACCGGGCTACGAGCAGTACTTC. Translated: CASSIGEGPGYEQYF.

The chain employs TRBV28 and TRBJ1-2; D perhaps matches TRBD1 (6 bases). This CDR3 has 16 amino acids. V was cut by 7 bases and J by 5 bases, with 23 bases left in between. Germline V gives CDR1 MDHEN, CDR2 SYDVKM. This CDR3 is CASTLGGGYRGYGYTF. CDR3 nucleotides: TGTGCCAGCACTTTGGGTGGGGGTTATAGGGGGTATGGCTACACCTTC.

CDR3 in DNA: TGCGCCAGCAGCCAAGAGATCAGGCTAGCGGGGGGCTCTAGCACAGATACGCAGTATTTT. As protein: CASSQEIRLAGGSSTDTQYF. This chain joins TRBV4-3 and TRBJ2-3; 11 nucleotides agree with TRBD2. The ends lost 0 bases at V and 0 bases at J; junction bases unmatched: 11. CDR1 LGHNA and CDR2 YSLEER come from the germline V gene. The CDR3 covers 20 residues.

The chain joins TRBV6-4 to TRBJ2-7; D is perhaps TRBD1 (6 bases). In germline, CDR1 is MRHNA, CDR2 SNTAGT. The CDR3 is 14 amino acids. With 4 bases removed from V and 2 bases from J, the gap between germline ends came to 12 bases. CDR3 sequence: CASSGQVDPYEQYF. For the CDR3, the DNA is TGTGCCAGCAGTGGACAGGTAGACCCCTACGAGCAGTACTTC.

The gene calls are TRBV2 and TRBJ2-1, with TRBD2 as a possible D gene (6 bases). The germline V and J ends were trimmed by 7 bases and 8 bases, with 15 bases remaining between them. Germline loops: CDR1 SNHLY, CDR2 FYNNEI. The CDR3 length is 13 residues. CDR3 in amino acids: CASTFLGGHEQFF. Written as DNA, the CDR3 is TGTGCCAGCACATTTCTGGGAGGCCATGAGCAGTTCTTC.

The V and J genes are TRBV6-5 and TRBJ1-1, with 10 bases fitting TRBD1. Per germline, CDR1 MNHEY and CDR2 SVGAGI. This CDR3 contains 15 residues. The V and J ends lost 5 bases and 5 bases, in that order; junction bases with no gene match: 8. The CDR3 protein is CASSPWGQGYTEAFF. The CDR3 DNA reads as TGTGCCAGCAGTCCGTGGGGACAGGGGTATACTGAAGCTTTCTTT.

J is TRBJ1-5 and V is TRBV7-9; tentative D call: TRBD1 (5 bases). V was pared by 1 base and J by 7 bases, with 11 bases between. There are 14 residues in the CDR3. Germline lookup yields CDR1 SEHNR and CDR2 FQNEAQ (reference sequence). In DNA form, the CDR3 reads TGTGCCAGCAGCTTAGGGGACTCTGGCCAGCCCCAGCATTTT. Its translation: CASSLGDSGQPQHF.

V gene TRBV9 combines with J gene TRBJ2-1; the match to TRBD2 covers 12 bases. Germline CDR1 reads SGDLS; CDR2 reads YYNGEE. V dropped 8 bases and J dropped 8; count of bases not matched to a gene: 8. This CDR3 spans 14 amino acids. CDR3 residues: CASSLAGGHDEQFF. For the CDR3, the DNA is TGTGCCAGTTCACTAGCGGGAGGCCACGATGAGCAGTTCTTC.

This chain links TRBV28 with TRBJ2-1, with 7 bases aligning to TRBD2. The length of the CDR3 is 15 residues. In germline, CDR1 is MDHEN, CDR2 SYDVKM. Trimming cost V 5 bases and J 1 base; bases outside gene matches: 5. The CDR3 spells CASSPDSGSYNEQFF. The CDR3 DNA is TGTGCCAGCAGTCCAGATAGCGGGTCCTACAATGAGCAGTTCTTC.

The CDR3 reads CASSRWGTAAFF. CDR3 DNA sequence: TGTGCCAGCTCCCGGTGGGGGACAGCGGCTTTCTTT. The chain is built from TRBV6-5 and TRBJ1-1; 7 nucleotides agree with TRBD1. V shed 8 bases, J shed 11 bases, and the junction held 11 bases outside the gene matches. The CDR3 runs 12 residues. The germline V gene encodes CDR1 MNHEY and CDR2 SVGAGI.

The chain links TRBV27 to TRBJ1-2; 9 positions agree with TRBD1. CDR3 length: 15 residues. V trimming: 3 bases; J trimming: 3 bases; junction bases outside the gene matches: 5. Germline assignment: CDR1 MNHEY and CDR2 SMNVEV (reference sequence). The CDR3 DNA follows: TGTGCCAGCAGTTTTTCGGGACAGGGCGACTATGGCTACACCTTC. Its translation is CASSFSGQGDYGYTF.

This CDR3 reads CASSFGVYDNEQFF. Here the CDR3 DNA reads TGCGCCAGCAGCTTCGGGGTTTATGACAATGAGCAGTTCTTC. The chain is built from TRBV5-1 and TRBJ2-1; D is possibly TRBD2 (5 bases). The length of the CDR3 is 14 residues. Germline CDR1 reads SGHRS; CDR2 reads YFSETQ. The V end lost 2 bases, the J end lost 5 bases, and 11 bases lay between the germline ends.

This chain uses TRBV13 with TRBJ1-5; the D gene is possibly TRBD1 (6 bases). CDR3 length equals 17 residues. Germline CDR1 reads PRHDT; CDR2 reads FYEKMQ (reference sequence). V lost 0 bases, J lost 0 bases, and 12 bases lay in between. The CDR3 DNA sequence: TGTGCCAGCAGCTTAGGGGTCGGGGGGCCTAGCAATCAGCCCCAGCATTTT. Amino acids: CASSLGVGGPSNQPQHF.

The genes are TRBV7-6 and TRBJ2-5, with TRBD1 matching 8 bases. Germline V gene lookup returns CDR1 SGHVS and CDR2 FNYEAQ. This CDR3 is 19 amino acids long. The trim removed 1 base at V and 4 bases at J, leaving 17 bases unmatched. CDR3 DNA: TGTGCCAGCAGCTTAGAGTACCCGGCTGGACAGGGTCTGGGAGAGACCCAGTACTTC. Translation: CASSLEYPAGQGLGETQYF.

This sequence joins TRBV28 and TRBJ2-3; the match to TRBD2 covers 12 bases. The CDR3 is 17 amino acids. V was clipped by 2 bases and J by 8 bases; unmatched bases: 11. Germline CDR1 reads MDHEN; CDR2 reads SYDVKM. The CDR3 DNA follows: TGTGCCAGCAGTTTAACCGGGACTAGCGGGCTGCGGAGTACGCAGTATTTT. This encodes CASSLTGTSGLRSTQYF.

This chain joins TRBV30 and TRBJ1-4, with 8 bases that match TRBD1. Unmatched junction bases numbered 9, after V lost 2 bases and J lost 7 bases. In germline, CDR1 is GTSNPN, CDR2 SVGIG (reference sequence). The CDR3 length is 15 residues. The CDR3 here is CAWSTGGVIGEKLFF. In DNA, the CDR3 is TGTGCCTGGAGTACAGGGGGAGTGATAGGTGAAAAACTGTTTTTT.

The chain joins TRBV5-6 to TRBJ1-2; the match to TRBD1 covers 7 bases. The CDR3 is 13 amino acids. After removal of 4 bases from V and 4 bases from J, the junction contained 4 bases not matched to a gene. Germline loops: CDR1 SGHDT, CDR2 YYEEEE. CDR3 in amino acids: CASSTGAGYGYTF. As DNA, the CDR3 is TGTGCCAGCAGCACAGGGGCTGGCTATGGCTACACCTTC.

The V and J genes are TRBV10-3 and TRBJ1-1; maybe TRBD1 (6 bases). Germline CDR1 and CDR2: ENHRY and SYGVKD. The CDR3 is made up of 13 amino acids. Trimming took 6 bases from V and 1 from J, leaving 9 bases between them. The CDR3 loop reads CAIRKTGNTEAFF. CDR3 bases: TGTGCCATCAGGAAGACAGGGAACACTGAAGCTTTCTTT.

V and J are TRBV6-5 and TRBJ1-5; perhaps TRBD1 as D (5 bases). Germline V CDR1 and CDR2: MNHEY, SVGAGI. V was clipped by 6 bases and J by 0 bases, with 12 bases between them. The CDR3 loop spans 15 amino acids. CDR3 sequence (DNA): TGTGCCAGCAGGAGACAGCCCTATAGCAATCAGCCCCAGCATTTT. Protein: CASRRQPYSNQPQHF.

The gene calls are TRBV3-1 (or the pseudogene TRBV3-2) and TRBJ2-5; 13 bases match TRBD2. In germline, CDR1 is LGHDT, CDR2 YNNKEL (reference sequence). This CDR3 spans 14 amino acids. After removal of 1 base from V and 13 bases from J, the junction contained 6 bases not matched to a gene. CDR3 DNA sequence: TGTGCCAGCAGCCAAGGGACTAGCGGGAGCCCCCCGTACTTC. This gives the protein CASSQGTSGSPPYF.

This chain links TRBV29-1 with TRBJ2-1; 9 bases match TRBD1. Losses at the gene ends were 4 bases for V and 4 bases for J; bases not matched to a gene: 11. The germline V gene has CDR1 SQVTM and CDR2 ANQGSEA. This CDR3 comprises 16 residues. CDR3 coding DNA: TGCAGCGTTGTCGCTATGAACAGGGGGCTGTACAATGAGCAGTTCTTC. Its protein product is CSVVAMNRGLYNEQFF.